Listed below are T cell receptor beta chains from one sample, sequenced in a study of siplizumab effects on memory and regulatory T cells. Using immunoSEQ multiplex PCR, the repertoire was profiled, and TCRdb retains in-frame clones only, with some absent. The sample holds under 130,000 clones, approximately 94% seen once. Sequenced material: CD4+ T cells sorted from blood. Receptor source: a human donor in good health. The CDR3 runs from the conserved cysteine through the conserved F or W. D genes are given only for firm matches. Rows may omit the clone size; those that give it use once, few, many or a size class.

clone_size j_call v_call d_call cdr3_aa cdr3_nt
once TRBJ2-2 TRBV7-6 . CASSSGWAGELFF TGTGCCAGCAGCTCCGGTTGGGCCGGGGAGCTGTTTTTT
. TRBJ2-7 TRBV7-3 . CASSLTATDYEQYF TGTGCCAGCAGCTTAACTGCGACGGACTACGAGCAGTACTTC
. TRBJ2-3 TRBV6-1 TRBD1 CASRRQGDFTDTQYF TGTGCCAGCAGGCGACAGGGGGACTTCACAGATACGCAGTATTTT
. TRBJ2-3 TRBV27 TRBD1 CASSFRGRGPDTQYF TGTGCCAGCAGTTTCCGGGGCAGGGGGCCAGATACGCAGTATTTT
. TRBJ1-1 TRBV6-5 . CASSYSGTSAFF TGTGCCAGCAGTTACTCGGGAACATCGGCTTTCTTT
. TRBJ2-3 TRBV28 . CASSSPGPEFGRDTQYF TGTGCCAGCAGTTCCCCGGGACCAGAGTTCGGTAGAGATACGCAGTATTTT
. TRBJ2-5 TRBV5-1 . CASSLAGARGGETQYF TGCGCCAGCAGCTTGGCTGGGGCCAGGGGTGGGGAGACCCAGTACTTC
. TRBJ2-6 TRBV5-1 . CASSSGHTSGANVLTF TGCGCCAGCAGCTCGGGCCATACCTCTGGGGCCAACGTCCTGACTTTC
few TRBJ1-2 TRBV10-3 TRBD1 CAINSDRVNGYTF TGTGCCATCAATAGCGACAGGGTAAATGGCTACACCTTC
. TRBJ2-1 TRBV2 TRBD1 CASKSDRGEYNEQFF TGTGCCAGCAAATCCGACAGGGGGGAATACAATGAGCAGTTCTTC
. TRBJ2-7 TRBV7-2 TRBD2 CASSPGLAGVAQYF TGTGCCAGCAGCCCTGGACTAGCGGGAGTAGCGCAGTACTTC
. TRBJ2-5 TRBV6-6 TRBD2 CASSYSVTSKTQYF TGTGCCAGCAGTTACTCAGTGACTAGCAAGACCCAGTACTTC
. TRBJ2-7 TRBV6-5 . CASITGTAPYEQYF TGTGCCAGCATCACGGGGACGGCTCCCTACGAGCAGTACTTC
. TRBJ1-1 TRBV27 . CASSLRNTQNTEAFF TGTGCCAGCTCTCTCAGAAATACCCAGAACACTGAAGCTTTCTTT
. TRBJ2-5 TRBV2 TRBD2 CASGGDGGLGPHF TGTGCCAGCGGGGGGGACGGTGGCTTGGGCCCGCACTTC
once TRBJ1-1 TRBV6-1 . CASTSSTGANTEAFF TGTGCCAGCACCTCTTCTACTGGGGCGAACACTGAAGCTTTCTTT
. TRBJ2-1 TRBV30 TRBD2 CAWSGSGRRNEQFF TGTGCCTGGAGTGGAAGCGGGAGGAGGAATGAGCAGTTCTTC
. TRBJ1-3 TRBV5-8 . CASSLEGTSGNTIYF TGTGCCAGCAGCTTGGAGGGGACCTCTGGAAACACCATATATTTT
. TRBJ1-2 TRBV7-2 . CASSLRRPGGYGYTF TGTGCCAGCAGCCTCCGGCGGCCTGGCGGCTATGGCTACACCTTC
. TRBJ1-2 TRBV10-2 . CASRDGGYGYTF TGCGCCAGCCGGGACGGGGGCTATGGCTACACCTTC
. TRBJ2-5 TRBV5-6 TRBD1 CASSYSDRTETQYF TGTGCCAGCAGCTATTCGGACAGGACGGAGACCCAGTACTTC
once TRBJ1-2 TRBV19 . CASSTSLGGAKRGYTF TGTGCCAGTAGTACTTCCCTGGGGGGCGCAAAGCGTGGCTACACCTTC
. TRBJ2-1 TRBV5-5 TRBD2 CASSLGGGTYNEQFF TGTGCCAGCAGCTTGGGCGGGGGGACTTACAATGAGCAGTTCTTC
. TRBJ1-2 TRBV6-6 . CASSLYTDGYTF TGTGCCAGCAGTTTATACACGGATGGCTACACCTTC
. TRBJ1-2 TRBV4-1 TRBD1 CASSPGQGAPANYGYTF TGCGCCAGCAGCCCTGGACAGGGGGCCCCTGCTAACTATGGCTACACCTTC
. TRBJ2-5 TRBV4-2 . CASSQGGRQVQETQYF TGTGCCAGCAGCCAAGGTGGGCGACAGGTCCAAGAGACCCAGTACTTC
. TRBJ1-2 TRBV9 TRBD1 CASSSRRDRAPNYGYTF TGTGCCAGCAGCAGCCGACGGGACAGGGCTCCTAACTATGGCTACACCTTC
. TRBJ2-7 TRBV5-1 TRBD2 CASSLVPSGGYEQYF TGCGCCAGCAGCTTGGTGCCTAGCGGGGGGTACGAGCAGTACTTC